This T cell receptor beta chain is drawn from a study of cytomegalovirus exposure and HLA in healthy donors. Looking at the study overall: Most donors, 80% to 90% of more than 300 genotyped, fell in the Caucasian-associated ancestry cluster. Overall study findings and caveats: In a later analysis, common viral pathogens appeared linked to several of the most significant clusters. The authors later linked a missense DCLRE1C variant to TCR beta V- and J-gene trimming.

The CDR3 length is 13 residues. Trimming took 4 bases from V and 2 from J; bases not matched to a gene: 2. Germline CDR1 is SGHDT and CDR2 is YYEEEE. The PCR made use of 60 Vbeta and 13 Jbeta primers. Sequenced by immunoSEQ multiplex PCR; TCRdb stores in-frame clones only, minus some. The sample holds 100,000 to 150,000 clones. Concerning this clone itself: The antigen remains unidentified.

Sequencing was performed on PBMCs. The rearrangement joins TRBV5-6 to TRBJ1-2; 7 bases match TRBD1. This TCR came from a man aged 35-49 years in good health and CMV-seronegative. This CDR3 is CASSDRANYGYTF. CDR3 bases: TGTGCCAGCAGCGACAGGGCAAACTATGGCTACACCTTC.